The 2 T cell receptor beta chains in this list originate from one sample, sequenced in a study of CD8 T cells in ankylosing spondylitis. One entry per CDR3 protein results from TCRdb running MiXCR on the 5' RACE reads. The sample consists of 200,000 to 250,000 distinct CDR3 sequences, roughly a tenth of them appearing once. Sequenced: blood, either unsorted or a sorted T cell fraction (not recorded which). The receptor source for this set is a male donor with ankylosing spondylitis or in good health (not recorded which).

This clonotype was found many times. The chain uses TRBV6-1 and TRBJ2-5; D is possibly TRBD1 or TRBD2 (5 bases each). The CDR3 loop spans 15 amino acids. Trimming shortened V by 5 bases and J by 5 bases, and 18 bases separated the two germline ends. Germline-derived CDR1 and CDR2 are MNHNS and SASEGT. The CDR3 here is CASSRVGTSEETQYF. CDR3 nucleotides: TGTGCCAGCAGTAGAGTCGGGACCTCGGAGGAGACCCAGTACTTC.

The table lists this clonotype with a few counts. The chain is built from TRBV11-2 and TRBJ2-1; D possibly corresponds to TRBD2 (7 bases). V dropped 3 bases and J dropped 6 bases, with 15 bases sitting between them. Germline V lookup: CDR1 SGHAT, CDR2 FQNNGV. The CDR3 is 15 residues long. The CDR3 DNA sequence: TGTGCCAGCAGCTTTATCGGGGGGCGTGGCAATGAGCAGTTCTTC. This codes for CASSFIGGRGNEQFF.